This entry lists 26 T cell receptor beta chains sequenced from one sample in a study of cytomegalovirus exposure and HLA in healthy donors. This PCR relied on a set of 60 Vbeta primers and 13 Jbeta primers. Profiled with immunoSEQ multiplex PCR; TCRdb holds only in-frame clones, not every one. The sample lists roughly 230,000 clones, approximately 91% occurring once. Material for sequencing was PBMCs. All receptors come from a girl aged 2 to 9 in good health and CMV-seronegative.

The CDR3 coding sequence is TGTGCCAGTGGGACAGCTCAGAACACTGAAGCTTTCTTT. Its translation: CASGTAQNTEAFF. V gene TRBV19 combines with J gene TRBJ1-1; TRBD1 agrees at 7 bases. The CDR3 is made up of 13 amino acids. Trimming took 8 bases from V and 1 from J; bases not matched to a gene: 4. In germline, CDR1 is LNHDA, CDR2 SQIVND (reference sequence).

The V gene is TRBV5-1, the J gene TRBJ2-3, with 13 bases aligning to TRBD2. The CDR3 is 19 residues long. Germline values: CDR1 SGHRS, CDR2 YFSETQ. Unmatched junction bases numbered 8, after V lost 1 base and J lost 0 bases. CDR3 region: CASSLLPGLAGLSTDTQYF. The CDR3 DNA reads TGCGCCAGCAGCTTGCTCCCGGGACTAGCGGGGCTCAGCACAGATACGCAGTATTTT.

The V and J genes are TRBV7-9 and TRBJ1-2, with D perhaps TRBD1 (6 bases). Germline CDR1 is SEHNR and CDR2 is FQNEAQ (reference sequence). The CDR3 contains 13 residues. With 5 bases removed from V and 4 bases from J, the gap between germline ends came to 11 bases. The CDR3: CASSPDSPYGYTF. The CDR3 bases are TGTGCCAGCAGCCCGGACAGCCCCTATGGCTACACCTTC.

The chain links TRBV6-4 to TRBJ1-2, with 9 positions matching TRBD1. V lost 2 bases, J lost 8 bases, and 3 bases stayed unmatched. This CDR3 spans 13 amino acids. Per germline, CDR1 MRHNA and CDR2 SNTAGT. As DNA, the CDR3 is TGTGCCAGCAGTGACACAGGGGGCCGAGGCTACACCTTC. Translating gives CASSDTGGRGYTF.

The chain couples TRBV28 to TRBJ2-7, with TRBD2 matching over 9 bases. V shed 4 bases, J shed 3 bases, and the junction held 7 bases outside the gene matches. Germline values: CDR1 MDHEN, CDR2 SYDVKM. This CDR3 has 15 residues. Here the CDR3 reads CASSSPLRGGYEQYF. For the CDR3, the DNA is TGTGCCAGCAGTTCACCTTTGCGGGGGGGCTACGAGCAGTACTTC.

The chain links TRBV11-2 to TRBJ1-1; 7 nucleotides align to TRBD1. The CDR3 has 12 residues. Germline V gene data show CDR1 as SGHAT and CDR2 as FQNNGV. V lost 4 bases, J lost 9 bases, and 5 bases stayed unmatched. CDR3: CASSWDSLKAFF. CDR3 nucleotide sequence: TGTGCCAGCAGCTGGGACAGTTTGAAAGCTTTCTTT. Based on the CDR3 plus reference TRBV11-2 and TRBJ1-1, the full variable domain is EAGVAQSPRYKIIEKRQSVAFWCNPISGHATLYWYQQILGQGPKLLIQFQNNGVVDDSQLPKDRFSAERLKGVDSTLKIQPAKLEDSAVYLCASSWDSLKAFFGQGTRLTVV.

The CDR3 nucleotides are TGTGCCAGCAGCTTATACGGGTCCCAGTATGGCTACACCTTC. Amino acid sequence: CASSLYGSQYGYTF. This sequence joins TRBV7-8 and TRBJ1-2, with unresolved D. Deletions cut 2 bases from V and 5 bases from J, with 12 bases between. Germline V gene lookup returns CDR1 SGHVS and CDR2 FQNEAQ. The CDR3 runs to 14 residues.

The chain combines TRBV19 with TRBJ2-3; D unresolved. V was trimmed by 5 bases and J by 4 bases, leaving 13 bases between them. CDR1 is LNHDA, CDR2 SQIVND, per germline (reference sequence). The length of the CDR3 is 14 residues. CDR3 residues: CASSGLAVADTQYF. The DNA of the CDR3 is TGTGCCAGTAGTGGTCTGGCCGTGGCAGATACGCAGTATTTT.

The chain links TRBV5-6 to TRBJ2-7, with TRBD1 matching 8 bases. Germline CDR1 and CDR2: SGHDT and YYEEEE. CDR3 size: 17 residues. After removal of 2 bases from V and 2 bases from J, the junction contained 12 bases not matched to a gene. The CDR3 DNA reads as TGTGCCAGCAGCTTCATTGTAGGCGGGACAGGTCCCTACGAGCAGTACTTC. Translating it yields CASSFIVGGTGPYEQYF. Variable domain in full (rest from reference TRBV5-6 and TRBJ2-7): DAGVTQSPTHLIKTRGQQVTLRCSPKSGHDTVSWYQQALGQGPQFIFQYYEEEERQRGNFPDRFSGHQFPNYSSELNVNALLLGDSALYLCASSFIVGGTGPYEQYFGPGTRLTVT.

This clone has only a few counts. The rearrangement uses TRBV28 and TRBJ2-2, with D uncertain. Germline values: CDR1 MDHEN, CDR2 SYDVKM. The CDR3 contains 14 residues. V dropped 3 bases and J dropped 3 bases, with 8 bases sitting between them. CDR3 residues: CASSFLEDTGELFF. The CDR3 DNA reads as TGTGCCAGCAGTTTCTTAGAGGACACCGGGGAGCTGTTTTTT.

The chain links TRBV28 to TRBJ1-4; possible D gene TRBD1, 5 bases. Per the germline V gene, CDR1 is MDHEN and CDR2 is SYDVKM. The CDR3 contains 15 residues. With 2 bases removed from V and 6 bases from J, the gap between germline ends came to 13 bases. In nucleotides, the CDR3 is TGTGCCAGCAGTTTACCCGAGGGACTTGATGAAAAACTGTTTTTT. It specifies CASSLPEGLDEKLFF.

The chain is built from TRBV5-1 and TRBJ2-7; TRBD2 agrees at 10 bases. Germline V CDR1 and CDR2: SGHRS, YFSETQ. The CDR3 consists of 14 residues. Trimming at V came to 5 bases and at J to 5 bases, leaving 7 bases not matched to a gene. CDR3 region: CASSPSGSKDEQYF. The DNA of the CDR3 is TGCGCCAGCAGTCCTAGCGGGAGTAAAGACGAGCAGTACTTC.

The chain couples TRBV30 to TRBJ1-4; possibly TRBD1 for D (5 bases). Per germline, CDR1 GTSNPN and CDR2 SVGIG (reference sequence). This CDR3 region has 14 residues. V gave up 5 bases and J gave up 4 bases, with 14 bases separating them. CDR3 sequence: CAWSEGTLNEKLFF. In DNA, the CDR3 is TGTGCCTGGTCAGAAGGGACTCTTAATGAAAAACTGTTTTTT.

J is TRBJ2-2 and V is TRBV5-5; 10 nucleotides agree with TRBD2. The CDR3 covers 18 residues. Germline V gene data show CDR1 as SGHKS and CDR2 as YYEKEE (reference sequence). The V gene end was trimmed by 0 bases and the J gene end by 4 bases; junction bases not matched to a gene: 9. The DNA for the CDR3 is TGTGCCAGCAGCTTGGCGGCTAGCGGGGGTATCTTCACCGGGGAGCTGTTTTTT. Amino acids: CASSLAASGGIFTGELFF.

This chain uses TRBV5-6 with TRBJ2-3, with TRBD2 matching 9 bases. The CDR3 spans 16 residues. Per the germline V gene, CDR1 is SGHDT and CDR2 is YYEEEE. After removal of 4 bases from V and 2 bases from J, the junction contained 8 bases not matched to a gene. The chain's CDR3 is CASSKTSGKNTDTQYF. The CDR3 bases are TGTGCCAGCAGCAAGACTAGCGGCAAGAACACAGATACGCAGTATTTT. The whole variable domain, remainder taken from reference TRBV5-6 and TRBJ2-3, is DAGVTQSPTHLIKTRGQQVTLRCSPKSGHDTVSWYQQALGQGPQFIFQYYEEEERQRGNFPDRFSGHQFPNYSSELNVNALLLGDSALYLCASSKTSGKNTDTQYFGPGTRLTVL.

This rearrangement joins TRBV25-1 to TRBJ1-2, with D possibly TRBD1 on 5 matching bases. V was pared by 2 bases and J by 5 bases, with 9 bases between. The CDR3 totals 13 residues. Germline loops: CDR1 MGHDK, CDR2 SYGVNS. DNA for the CDR3: TGTGCCAGCAGTGAAAGAGACAGATATGGCTACACCTTC. It yields the protein CASSERDRYGYTF.

V gene TRBV29-1 combines with J gene TRBJ2-3, with 7 positions matching TRBD1. V shed 5 bases and J 4 bases; nucleotides not matched to a gene: 3. Germline V gene data show CDR1 as SQVTM and CDR2 as ANQGSEA. CDR3 size: 12 residues. DNA for the CDR3: TGCAGCGTTCGGACAGGATCAGATACGCAGTATTTT. This codes for CSVRTGSDTQYF.

V usage is TRBV19 and J usage is TRBJ1-2; D remains unclear. The CDR3 loop spans 13 amino acids. The V gene's germline CDR1 is LNHDA and CDR2 SQIVND (reference sequence). V was clipped by 9 bases and J by 4 bases, with 15 bases between them. The CDR3 DNA reads TGTGCCAGCACCGGCGGCAGTCCCTATGGCTACACCTTC. This gives the protein CASTGGSPYGYTF.

CDR3 loop: CASSKGGPHNEQFF. The CDR3 nucleotides read TGTGCCAGTAGTAAGGGAGGGCCCCACAATGAGCAGTTCTTC. The rearrangement links TRBV19 to TRBJ2-1; 7 positions match TRBD2. CDR1 is LNHDA, CDR2 SQIVND, per germline (reference sequence). The CDR3 is made up of 14 amino acids. Germline trimming cut 4 bases from V and 5 bases from J; bases unmatched to any gene: 5.

V gene TRBV10-1 combines with J gene TRBJ2-2; 9 bases map to TRBD2. In germline, CDR1 is WNHNN, CDR2 SYGVQD (reference sequence). The CDR3 sequence is 17 residues long. Trimming cost V 0 bases and J 1 base; bases outside gene matches: 3. Written as DNA, the CDR3 is TGCGCCAGCAGTGAGTCGACACTAGCGGGGAACACCGGGGAGCTGTTTTTT. Residues: CASSESTLAGNTGELFF.

The rearrangement links TRBV9 to TRBJ2-7; D not certain. From germline, CDR1 is SGDLS and CDR2 YYNGEE. The CDR3 covers 14 residues. The V and J ends lost 0 bases and 1 base respectively, with 8 bases between them. The CDR3 sequence: CASSVDSPSYEQYF. The CDR3 DNA reads TGTGCCAGCAGCGTAGACAGTCCTTCCTACGAGCAGTACTTC. Supplemented by reference TRBV9 and TRBJ2-7, the full variable domain reads DSGVTQTPKHLITATGQRVTLRCSPRSGDLSVYWYQQSLDQGLQFLIQYYNGEERAKGNILERFSAQQFPDLHSELNLSSLELGDSALYFCASSVDSPSYEQYFGPGTRLTVT.

The J gene is TRBJ2-3, the V gene TRBV2; perhaps TRBD2 as D (5 bases). This CDR3 spans 14 amino acids. The ends were cut back, 7 bases at V and 5 bases at J, with 16 bases in the middle. Germline CDR1 SNHLY, CDR2 FYNNEI. Here the CDR3 DNA reads TGTGCCAGCATGGCCCTAGCCCCGCGAGATACGCAGTATTTT. As protein: CASMALAPRDTQYF.

V gene TRBV30 combines with J gene TRBJ1-1, with D unresolved. Trimming took 3 bases from V and 5 from J, leaving 10 bases between them. The CDR3 extends over 12 amino acids. CDR1 is GTSNPN and CDR2 is SVGIG in the germline V gene (reference sequence). The DNA for the CDR3 is TGTGCCTGGAGCCATCAGCGGACTGAAGCTTTCTTT. It encodes CAWSHQRTEAFF. Together with reference TRBV30 and TRBJ1-1, the CDR3 gives the full variable domain: SQTIHQWPATLVQPVGSPLSLECTVEGTSNPNLYWYRQAAGRGLQLLFYSVGIGQISSEVPQNLSASRPQDRQFILSSKKLLLSDSGFYLCAWSHQRTEAFFGQGTRLTVV.

The chain recombines TRBV6-6 with TRBJ2-7; D call uncertain. Trimming stripped 10 bases from V and 5 bases from J, with 12 bases between. The CDR3 consists of 11 residues. Germline values: CDR1 MNHNY, CDR2 SVGAGI (reference sequence). The CDR3 DNA follows: TGTGCCACCCTCCTAACTAACGAGCAGTACTTC. This sequence encodes CATLLTNEQYF.

V is TRBV12-5 and J is TRBJ1-5; D gene ambiguous. Trimming cost V 5 bases and J 4 bases, with 12 bases left between them. The CDR3 runs to 14 residues. The germline CDR1 and CDR2 sequences are LGHNT and FRNRAP. This CDR3 reads CASGTRTLNQPQHF. CDR3 sequence (DNA): TGTGCTAGTGGTACTAGAACCCTAAATCAGCCCCAGCATTTT. The variable domain in full, completed from reference TRBV12-5 and TRBJ1-5, reads DARVTQTPRHKVTEMGQEVTMRCQPILGHNTVFWYRQTMMQGLELLAYFRNRAPLDDSGMPKDRFSAEMPDATLATLKIQPSEPRDSAVYFCASGTRTLNQPQHFGDGTRLSIL.

The V call is TRBV27, the J call TRBJ2-2; 7 nucleotides align to TRBD1. The CDR3 loop spans 16 amino acids. CDR1 is MNHEY and CDR2 is SMNVEV in the germline V gene (reference sequence). The trim removed 4 bases at V and 2 bases at J, leaving 7 bases unmatched. CDR3 DNA sequence: TGTGCCAGCAGTTCTTCCCGGGACAGCAACACCGGGGAGCTGTTTTTT. The encoded protein is CASSSSRDSNTGELFF.